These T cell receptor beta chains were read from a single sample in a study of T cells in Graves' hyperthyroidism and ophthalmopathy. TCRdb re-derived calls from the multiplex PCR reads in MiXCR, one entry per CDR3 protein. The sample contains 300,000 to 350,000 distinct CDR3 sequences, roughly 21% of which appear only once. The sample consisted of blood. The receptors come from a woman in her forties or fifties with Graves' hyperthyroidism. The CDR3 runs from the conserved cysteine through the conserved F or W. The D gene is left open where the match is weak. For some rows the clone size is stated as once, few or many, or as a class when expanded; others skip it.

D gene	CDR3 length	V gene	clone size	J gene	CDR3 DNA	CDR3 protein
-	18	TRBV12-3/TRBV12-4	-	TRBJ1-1	TGTGCCAGCAGTTTGCGGGGGGGACAACCAGGGCCGAACACTGAAGCTTTCTTT	CASSLRGGQPGPNTEAFF
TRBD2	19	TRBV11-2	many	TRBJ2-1	TGTGCCAGCAGCTCCTTACCGGGACTAGCGGGAGGCTCCTACAATGAGCAGTTCTTC	CASSSLPGLAGGSYNEQFF
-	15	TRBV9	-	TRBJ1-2	TGTGCCAGCAGCGCCAGACTGACAGAAAACTATGGCTACACCTTC	CASSARLTENYGYTF
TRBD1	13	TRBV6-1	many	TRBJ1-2	TGTGCCAGCAGCTCGGGACAGTTAGGAGGCTACACCTTC	CASSSGQLGGYTF
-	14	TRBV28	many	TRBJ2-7	TGTGCCAGCAGTTTACTCCCAATAAACTACGAGCAGTACTTC	CASSLLPINYEQYF
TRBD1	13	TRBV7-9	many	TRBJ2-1	TGTGCCAGCAGCTTTTCAGGGGGCGGTGAGCAGTTCTTC	CASSFSGGGEQFF
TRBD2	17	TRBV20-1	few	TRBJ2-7	TGCAGTGCTAGAGATCCCCTTGGCGGGGGAAACTCCTACGAGCAGTACTTC	CSARDPLGGGNSYEQYF
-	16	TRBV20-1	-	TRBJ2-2	TGCAGTGCTAGTAGGCTGGGACACTCGAACACCGGGGAGCTGTTTTTT	CSASRLGHSNTGELFF
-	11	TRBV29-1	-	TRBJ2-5	TGCAGCGTCGACTTGGCGGAGACCCAGTACTTC	CSVDLAETQYF
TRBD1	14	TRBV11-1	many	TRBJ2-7	TGTGCCAGCACCGGGACAGCTCGCTCCTACGAGCAGTACTTC	CASTGTARSYEQYF
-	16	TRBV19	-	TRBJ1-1	TGTGCCAGTAAGCGATCGGGAGGACATATGAACACTGAAGCTTTCTTT	CASKRSGGHMNTEAFF
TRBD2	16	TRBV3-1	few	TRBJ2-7	TGTGCCAGCAGCCAAGGGACTAGCGGGCCTTACAATGAGCAGTACTTC	CASSQGTSGPYNEQYF
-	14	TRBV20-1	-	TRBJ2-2	TGCAGTGCTAGAGGGGGCGGGAACACCGGGGAGCTGTTTTTT	CSARGGGNTGELFF
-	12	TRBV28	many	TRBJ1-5	TGTGCCAGCAGTTTAGAAAATCAGCCCCAGCATTTT	CASSLENQPQHF
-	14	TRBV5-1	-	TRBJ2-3	TGCGCCAGCAGCTTGGAAGGGTGGGCAGATACGCAGTATTTT	CASSLEGWADTQYF
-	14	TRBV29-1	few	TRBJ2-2	TGCAGCGTTGACCTTATAGGGAACACCGGGGAGCTGTTTTTT	CSVDLIGNTGELFF
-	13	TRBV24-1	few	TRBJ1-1	TGTGCCACCAGTGATCCACTTAACACTGAAGCTTTCTTT	CATSDPLNTEAFF
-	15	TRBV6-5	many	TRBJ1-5	TGTGCCAGCAGTTACTCGAAATTTAGCAATCAGCCCCAGCATTTT	CASSYSKFSNQPQHF
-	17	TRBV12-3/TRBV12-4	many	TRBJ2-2	TGTGCCAGCAGTTCCCTCGGGGTGGGAGGCCCCACCGGGGAGCTGTTTTTT	CASSSLGVGGPTGELFF
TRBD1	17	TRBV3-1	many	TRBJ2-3	TGTGCCAGCAGCCAAGCTGTCGGGACAGGGGAAGCAGATACGCAGTATTTT	CASSQAVGTGEADTQYF
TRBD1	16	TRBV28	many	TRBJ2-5	TGTGCCAGCAGTGCGGGACAGGTATCGGTCGGAGAGACCCAGTACTTC	CASSAGQVSVGETQYF
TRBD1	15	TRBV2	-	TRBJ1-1	TGTGCCAGCAGTCCGACAGGGGAATCAAGCACTGAAGCTTTCTTT	CASSPTGESSTEAFF
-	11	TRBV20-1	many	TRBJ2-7	TGCAGTGCTAGAGGCAAGTTCGAGCAGTACTTC	CSARGKFEQYF
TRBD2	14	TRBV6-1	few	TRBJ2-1	TGTGCCAGCAGAACTAGCGGGGGGGCCGGTGAGCAGTTCTTC	CASRTSGGAGEQFF
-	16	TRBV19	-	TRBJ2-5	TGTGCCAGTAGTAACCGCGTGGCCGGGGGAAAGGAGACCCAGTACTTC	CASSNRVAGGKETQYF
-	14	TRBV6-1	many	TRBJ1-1	TGTGCCAGCAGACGGGGACATGAGAACACTGAAGCTTTCTTT	CASRRGHENTEAFF
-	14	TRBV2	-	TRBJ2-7	TGTGCCAGCAGTGGGGGACCCGGGGCCTATGAGCAGTACTTC	CASSGGPGAYEQYF
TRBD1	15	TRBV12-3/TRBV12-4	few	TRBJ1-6	TGTGCCAGCAGCCCGTTGGGACAGGCTAATTCACCCCTCCACTTT	CASSPLGQANSPLHF
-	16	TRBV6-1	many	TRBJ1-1	TGTGCCAGCACCGAGGCTCCACATGGGATGAACACTGAAGCTTTCTTT	CASTEAPHGMNTEAFF
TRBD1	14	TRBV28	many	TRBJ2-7	TGTGCCAGCAACCCCGGGACAGCTTACTACGAGCAGTACTTC	CASNPGTAYYEQYF
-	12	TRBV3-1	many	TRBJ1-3	TGTGCCAGCGGGATCCTTGGAAACACCATATATTTT	CASGILGNTIYF
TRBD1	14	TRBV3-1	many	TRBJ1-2	TGTGCCAGCAGCCAAGATACAGGGGGCAGTGGCTACACCTTC	CASSQDTGGSGYTF
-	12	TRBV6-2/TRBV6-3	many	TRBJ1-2	TGTGCCGCAGGACAGTTGGACTATGGCTACACCTTC	CAAGQLDYGYTF
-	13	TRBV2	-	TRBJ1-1	TGTGCCAGCAGTGTAATAGGGATCGGTGAAGCTTTCTTT	CASSVIGIGEAFF
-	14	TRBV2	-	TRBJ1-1	TGTGCCAGCAGTGTCCGGACGGAGATGTCTGAAGCTTTCTTT	CASSVRTEMSEAFF
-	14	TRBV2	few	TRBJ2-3	TGTGCCAGCATTGGGGGGCCGTACACAGATACGCAGTATTTT	CASIGGPYTDTQYF
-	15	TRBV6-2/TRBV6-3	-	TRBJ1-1	TGTGCCAGCAGTTACCCCCTACATATAAACACTGAAGCTTTCTTT	CASSYPLHINTEAFF
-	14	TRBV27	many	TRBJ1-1	TGTGCCAGGGGCCCCTCGACGGAGAACACTGAAGCTTTCTTT	CARGPSTENTEAFF
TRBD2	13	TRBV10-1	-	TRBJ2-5	TGCGCCAGCAGTCAGACTAGCGCCGGGACCCAGTACTTC	CASSQTSAGTQYF
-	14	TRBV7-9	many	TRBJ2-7	TGTGCCAGCAGCTTAGGGTCAGGTATCTACGAGCAGTACTTC	CASSLGSGIYEQYF
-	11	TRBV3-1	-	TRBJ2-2	TGTGCCAGCAGCCAAGTCGGGGAGCTGTTTTTT	CASSQVGELFF
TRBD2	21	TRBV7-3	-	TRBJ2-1	TGTGCCAGCAGCCTCCCGGTGGGGGTAGCGGGGGGGCCTATTAATCCCAATGAGCAGTTCTTC	CASSLPVGVAGGPINPNEQFF
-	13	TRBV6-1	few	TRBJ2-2	TGTGCCAGCCGGGACTTTTCAACCGGGGAGCTGTTTTTT	CASRDFSTGELFF
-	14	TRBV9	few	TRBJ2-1	TGTGCCAGCAGCGTAATTCCAGCGAACAATGAGCAGTTCTTC	CASSVIPANNEQFF
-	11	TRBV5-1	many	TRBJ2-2	TGCGCCAGCACAGACGCCGGGGAGCTGTTTTTT	CASTDAGELFF
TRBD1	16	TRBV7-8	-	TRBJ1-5	TGTGCCAGCAGCCACGACAGGGAGCGGGGGAATCAGCCCCAGCATTTT	CASSHDRERGNQPQHF
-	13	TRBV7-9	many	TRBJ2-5	TGTGCCAGCAGATCTACAACGGAAGAGACCCAGTACTTC	CASRSTTEETQYF
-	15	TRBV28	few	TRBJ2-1	TGTGCCAGCAGTTTTCGCCCGAGCTCCTACAATGAGCAGTTCTTC	CASSFRPSSYNEQFF
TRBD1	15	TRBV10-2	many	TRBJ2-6	TGCGCCAGCAGTGTACAGGGGGCTGGGGCCAACGTCCTGACTTTC	CASSVQGAGANVLTF
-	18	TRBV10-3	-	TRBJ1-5	TGTGCCATCAGTGAGTCGCTGTTAACGGGGGTTAGCAATCAGCCCCAGCATTTT	CAISESLLTGVSNQPQHF
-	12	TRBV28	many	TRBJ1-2	TGTGCCAGCAGCGTCCCAGGGGAAGGCTACACCTTC	CASSVPGEGYTF
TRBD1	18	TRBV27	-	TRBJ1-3	TGTGCCAGCACCGCAGACACCCGACAGGGGATGGGTGGAAACACCATATATTTT	CASTADTRQGMGGNTIYF
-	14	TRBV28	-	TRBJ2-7	TGTGCCAGCAGCGTCGGGGGACAGACCTACGAGCAGTACTTC	CASSVGGQTYEQYF
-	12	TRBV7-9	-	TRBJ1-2	TGTGCCAGCAGCTTCCCGTCCTATGGCTACACCTTC	CASSFPSYGYTF
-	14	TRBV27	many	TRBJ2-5	TGTGCCAGCAGTCCGACACGAAACCAAGAGACCCAGTACTTC	CASSPTRNQETQYF